Below are 3 T cell receptor beta chains sequenced from a single sample in a study of shared clonotypes between healthy human individuals. Only in-frame clones appear in the TCRdb table, and some are missing; sequencing was by immunoSEQ multiplex PCR. The sample records over a million clones, roughly 98% being singletons. Sequenced sample: naive CD4+ T cells sorted from blood. The subset here: CD45RA+ positively selected. The origin of the receptors is a man aged 25-45 years in good health.

The gene calls are TRBV9 and TRBJ2-7; 8 positions match TRBD2. Germline V CDR1 and CDR2: SGDLS, YYNGEE. V gave up 4 bases and J gave up 2 bases; unmatched junction bases: 11. This CDR3 spans 16 amino acids. CDR3 DNA sequence: TGTGCCAGCAGCCCCCACGGGGGGGGGCTTCCCTACGAGCAGTACTTC. This gives the protein CASSPHGGGLPYEQYF.

The chain has TRBV5-3 and TRBJ2-1; 7 positions match TRBD2. TRBV5-3 is known as an ORF, though its function is uncertain. The CDR3 has 17 amino acids. Losses at the gene ends were 1 base for V and 0 bases for J; bases not matched to a gene: 7. The CDR3 loop is CARSLTGGGCSYNEQFF. For the CDR3, the DNA is TGTGCCAGAAGCTTGACGGGAGGCGGTTGCTCCTACAATGAGCAGTTCTTC.

This sequence joins TRBV28 and TRBJ1-2; 11 positions match TRBD1. This CDR3 spans 15 amino acids. Germline values: CDR1 MDHEN, CDR2 SYDVKM. J gave up 5 bases and V 6 bases, and 8 bases lay outside the gene matches. The CDR3 nucleotides are TGTGCCAGCAGACCTCCTGGACAGGGGGCTTATGGCTACACCTTC. Amino acid sequence: CASRPPGQGAYGYTF.